These 3 T cell receptor beta chains originate from one sample sequenced in a study of naive CD8 T cells in extremely preterm neonates. Only in-frame clones appear in the TCRdb table, and some are missing; sequencing was by immunoSEQ multiplex PCR. The sample holds approximately 8,000 clones, 95% to 98% seen once. The sequencing input was naive CD8+ T cells from blood. The receptors stem from a human donor in good health.

J is TRBJ2-1 and V is TRBV9; possible D gene TRBD2, 6 bases. CDR1 and CDR2 from the germline V gene are SGDLS and YYNGEE. This CDR3 spans 13 amino acids. Trimming cost V 5 bases and J 3 bases, with 9 bases left between them. CDR3 in amino acids: CASSGTDYNEQFF. The CDR3 DNA is TGTGCCAGCAGTGGGACTGACTACAATGAGCAGTTCTTC.

The chain carries TRBV5-4 and TRBJ1-1, with TRBD1 matching 8 bases. Germline lookup yields CDR1 SGHNT and CDR2 YYREEE (reference sequence). The CDR3 is 13 residues long. The junction had 9 bases not matched to a gene; V was cut back by 9 bases and J by 5 bases. The CDR3 region has the DNA TGTGCCACCTCGGACAGGGCGCGGACTGAAGCTTTCTTT. Its translation: CATSDRARTEAFF.

This chain joins TRBV9 and TRBJ1-2, with 8 nucleotides matching TRBD1. The germline V gene has CDR1 SGDLS and CDR2 YYNGEE. The CDR3 runs 18 residues. The J segment lost 0 bases and the V segment lost 2 bases, leaving 12 bases of the junction unmatched. The CDR3 loop is CASSVYTGQGASNYGYTF. CDR3 nucleotides: TGTGCCAGCAGCGTTTACACTGGGCAGGGGGCCTCTAACTATGGCTACACCTTC.